This TCR beta chain was found in a study of T cell clones after liver transplantation. Study as a whole: A pre-transplant mixed lymphocyte reaction with TCRbeta sequencing defined graft-donor-reactive clones followed in post-transplant blood. Timepoints were pre-transplant, pre-withdrawal, and after withdrawal was completed or failed.

From germline, CDR1 is MNHEY and CDR2 SMNVEV (reference sequence). CDR3 length: 12 amino acids. The V gene lost 9 bases and the J gene lost 5 bases, with 13 bases spanning the gap. Using immunoSEQ multiplex PCR, the repertoire was profiled, and TCRdb retains in-frame clones only, with some absent. The profile shows about 80,000 clones, roughly 82% of them singletons. This clonotype originated in a human patient who received a liver transplant. The graft donor may have given rise to some T cells. The source material was CD4+ T cells from blood, sampled approximately 45 months after liver transplant. J is TRBJ2-5 and V is TRBV27; D call uncertain. The CDR3 DNA is TGTGCCAGTGGGTCGCCACGGGAGACCCAGTACTTC. This gives the protein CASGSPRETQYF.